One sample yielded the 14 T cell receptor beta chains listed below, sequenced in a study of CD8 T cells in ankylosing spondylitis. Overall study results and limits: The study identified a TCR beta motif of roughly eight highly homologous variants that appeared characteristic of ankylosing spondylitis blood.

TCRdb re-called the 5' RACE reads with MiXCR, one entry per CDR3 protein. Among about 200,000 distinct CDR3 sequences listed, more than 5.5% were seen once. Their specific antigens are unknown. The sequencing sample was made of blood, either unsorted or a sorted T cell fraction (not recorded which). These receptors all stem from a male donor with ankylosing spondylitis.

This clonotype has at least ten counts. The chain has TRBV4-2 and TRBJ1-5; maybe TRBD1 (5 bases). Germline values: CDR1 LGHNA, CDR2 YNFKEQ. This CDR3 has 13 residues. V lost 2 bases and J lost 5, with 7 bases in between. CDR3 bases: TGTGCCAGCAGCCAACTCAGGGATCAGCCCCAGCATTTT. It encodes CASSQLRDQPQHF.

This clonotype was seen many times. The V and J genes are TRBV6-5 and TRBJ1-1; D not resolved. CDR1 and CDR2 from the germline V gene are MNHEY and SVGAGI. Trimming shortened V by 2 bases and J by 5 bases, and 12 bases separated the two germline ends. This CDR3 has 14 amino acids. The CDR3 DNA reads TGTGCCAGCAGTTACGCCTCTTTGGGGACTGAAGCTTTCTTT. This translates into CASSYASLGTEAFF.

At least ten counts were recorded for this clonotype. V and J are TRBV20-1 and TRBJ2-7; the D is unclear. The CDR3 consists of 14 residues. Trimming took off 4 bases at V and 0 bases at J, with 13 bases between the two ends. Germline-derived CDR1 and CDR2 are DFQATT and SNEGSKA (reference sequence). The CDR3 reads CSATMARSSYEQYF. Here the CDR3 DNA reads TGCAGTGCTACTATGGCGCGGAGCTCCTACGAGCAGTACTTC.

This clonotype was recorded a few times. The chain is built from TRBV5-1 and TRBJ2-1, with TRBD1 matching over 8 bases. CDR3 length: 14 amino acids. The germline CDR1 and CDR2 sequences are SGHRS and YFSETQ. The junction had 5 bases not matched to a gene; V was cut back by 3 bases and J by 6 bases. The CDR3 loop is CASSYSTGVNEQFF. CDR3 DNA: TGCGCCAGCAGCTACTCGACAGGGGTCAATGAGCAGTTCTTC.

This clonotype was detected many times. The genes are TRBV4-3 and TRBJ1-1; 7 bases agree with TRBD1. In germline, CDR1 is LGHNA, CDR2 YSLEER. The CDR3 length is 15 residues. V was clipped by 4 bases and J by 5 bases; unmatched bases: 10. The CDR3 nucleotides are TGCGCCAGCAGCCGCCTTACAGGGGCGAAGACTGAAGCTTTCTTT. Protein product: CASSRLTGAKTEAFF.

This clonotype was recorded a few times. This chain joins TRBV28 and TRBJ2-7, with D uncertain. The CDR3 extends over 12 amino acids. CDR1 is MDHEN and CDR2 is SYDVKM in the germline V gene. Between the trimmed V and J ends, which lost 4 bases and 3 bases, there was a span of 7 bases. For the CDR3, the DNA is TGTGCCAGCAGTTACCGACTCTACGAGCAGTACTTC. Protein product: CASSYRLYEQYF.

This clonotype was detected ten times or more. J is TRBJ1-2 and V is TRBV29-1; no firm D call. V dropped 5 bases and J dropped 6 bases, with 4 bases sitting between them. This CDR3 region has 9 residues. Germline lookup yields CDR1 SQVTM and CDR2 ANQGSEA. For the CDR3, the DNA is TGCAGCGTTAAGGATGGCTACACCTTC. Protein: CSVKDGYTF.

There are many counts of this clonotype. The rearrangement uses TRBV5-6 and TRBJ2-3; 8 bases are shared with TRBD2. J was trimmed by 2 bases and V by 1 base; bases with no gene match: 6. The CDR3 has 16 amino acids. CDR1 and CDR2 from the germline V gene are SGHDT and YYEEEE. The CDR3 coding sequence is TGTGCCAGCAGCTTGAGGGCTAGCGGGTTCACAGATACGCAGTATTTT. Protein: CASSLRASGFTDTQYF.

On this clonotype: A read error may produce the germline difference seen at one junction end. The rearrangement uses TRBV5-5 and TRBJ2-7; the D is unclear. The CDR3 sequence is 13 residues long. Per the germline V gene, CDR1 is SGHKS and CDR2 is YYEKEE (reference sequence). In DNA form, the CDR3 reads TGTGCCAGGAGCTCCTTTAGGGCACTCGAGCAGTACTTC. It codes for CARSSFRALEQYF.

This clonotype was seen ten or more times. The chain links TRBV19 to TRBJ2-1; 11 positions match TRBD2. Germline CDR1 is LNHDA and CDR2 is SQIVND (reference sequence). This CDR3 has 15 residues. V was pared by 1 base and J by 7 bases, with 3 bases of the junction left unmatched. CDR3 DNA: TGTGCCAGTAGTATAGGGACTAGCGGGTTGAATGAGCAGTTCTTC. Translating gives CASSIGTSGLNEQFF.

This clonotype was seen ten or more times. This sequence joins TRBV4-3 and TRBJ2-7; possibly TRBD1 or TRBD2 for D (5 bases each). CDR1 and CDR2 (germline): LGHNA, YSLEER. With 3 bases removed from V and 4 bases from J, the gap between germline ends came to 16 bases. This CDR3 has 15 amino acids. CDR3 DNA: TGCGCCAGCAGCCAGACGCGGGCGAGGGGATACGAGCAGTACTTC. Protein product: CASSQTRARGYEQYF.

This clonotype has only a few counts. The chain employs TRBV15 and TRBJ1-1, with D tentatively TRBD1 (5 bases). Germline V CDR1 and CDR2: LNHNV, YYDKDF (reference sequence). The CDR3 covers 13 residues. V gave up 6 bases and J gave up 4 bases, with 12 bases separating them. The CDR3 nucleotides are TGTGCCACCAGTGCGGGAGGGGCCACTGAAGCTTTCTTT. Encoded protein: CATSAGGATEAFF.

This clonotype was picked up many times. The chain recombines TRBV7-9 with TRBJ1-3, with a tentative D call TRBD1 (6 bases). Between the trimmed V and J ends, which lost 4 bases and 1 base, there was a span of 8 bases. Germline V gene data show CDR1 as SEHNR and CDR2 as FQNEAQ (reference sequence). The CDR3 is made up of 14 amino acids. The CDR3 region has the DNA TGTGCCAGCAGCTCGGACAGTTCTGGAAACACCATATATTTT. Its protein is CASSSDSSGNTIYF.

The chain uses TRBV6-1 and TRBJ1-1, with D hard to call. Germline CDR1 is MNHNS and CDR2 is SASEGT. The CDR3 sequence is 11 residues long. V dropped 3 bases and J dropped 8 bases, with 7 bases sitting between them. The CDR3 bases are TGTGCCAGCAGTGACCCGGCGGAAGCTTTCTTT. This encodes CASSDPAEAFF.